The clone carrying this T cell receptor beta chain has ten or more counts. The antigen is not known. Trimming removed 4 bases from V and 3 bases from J, with 16 bases in between. Germline CDR1 reads DFQATT; CDR2 reads SNEGSKA (reference sequence). CDR3 length equals 15 residues. RNA transcripts yielded amplified TCR beta CDR3 regions. TCR CDR3 regions were first amplified by RT-PCR with HTBI primers. TCRdb reprocessed the multiplex PCR reads via MiXCR and lists one record per CDR3 protein. The table lists about 100,000 distinct CDR3 sequences, 15% to 20% of them singletons, with 35% to 45% in the top ten. The source of the sample is a study of T cells in Graves' hyperthyroidism and ophthalmopathy. The study, taken as a whole, reports: Researchers found most expanded thyroid clonotypes above 0.001 in blood as well.

The definition of stable Graves' hyperthyroidism was no ophthalmopathy progression within 18 months. This sequence was found in a woman between 45 and 60 years old with Graves' hyperthyroidism. Sample: blood. The genes are TRBV20-1 and TRBJ1-5, with D unclear. Written as DNA, the CDR3 is TGCAGTGCTATAAGCGGCAGAATATCCAATCAGCCCCAGCATTTT. Translation: CSAISGRISNQPQHF.